This T cell receptor (beta chain) originates from a study of vaccination and CD4 T cells after COVID-19. With respect to this clonotype: What it recognizes is unknown.

The Oncomine TCR Beta short-read assay was what sequenced the DNA obtained from cultured CD4+ T cells. TCRdb called the PCR reads again in MiXCR, with one record for every CDR3 protein. Of about 20,000 distinct CDR3 sequences in the sample, over 50% were seen once. Specified treatment: approximately 9-day PBMC culture with coronavirus spike peptide pools or control peptides (ViraFEST assay). This CDR3 is 14 amino acids long. With V trimmed by 5 bases and J by 9 bases, 11 bases remained unmatched. The germline CDR1 and CDR2 sequences are MNHNS and SASEGT. The sequenced sample was CD4+ T cells from blood, cultured in vitro. The clonotype comes from a human donor who had recovered from COVID-19. The chain couples TRBV6-1 to TRBJ2-3, with 7 nucleotides matching TRBD2. The CDR3 DNA is TGTGCCAGCAGTATCAGCGGGGCACCCGGCACGCAGTATTTT. The encoded protein is CASSISGAPGTQYF.